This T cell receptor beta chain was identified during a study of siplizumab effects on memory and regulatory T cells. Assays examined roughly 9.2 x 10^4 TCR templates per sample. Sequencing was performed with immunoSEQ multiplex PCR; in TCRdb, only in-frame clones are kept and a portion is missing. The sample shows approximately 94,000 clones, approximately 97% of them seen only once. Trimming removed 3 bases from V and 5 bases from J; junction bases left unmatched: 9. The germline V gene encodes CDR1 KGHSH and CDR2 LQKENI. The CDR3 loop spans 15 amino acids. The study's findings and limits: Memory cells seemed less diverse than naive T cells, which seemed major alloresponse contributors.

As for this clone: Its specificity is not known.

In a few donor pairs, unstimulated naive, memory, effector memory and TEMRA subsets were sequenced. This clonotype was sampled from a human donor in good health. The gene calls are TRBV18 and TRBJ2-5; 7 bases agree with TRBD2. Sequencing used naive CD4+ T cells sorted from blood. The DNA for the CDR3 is TGTGCCAGCTCACCCCTGGGAGGGGAGGTCGAGACCCAGTACTTC. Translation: CASSPLGGEVETQYF. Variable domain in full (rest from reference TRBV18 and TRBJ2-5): NAGVMQNPRHLVRRRGQEARLRCSPMKGHSHVYWYRQLPEEGLKFMVYLQKENIIDESGMPKERFSAEFPKEGPSILRIQQVVRGDSAAYFCASSPLGGEVETQYFGPGTRLLVL.